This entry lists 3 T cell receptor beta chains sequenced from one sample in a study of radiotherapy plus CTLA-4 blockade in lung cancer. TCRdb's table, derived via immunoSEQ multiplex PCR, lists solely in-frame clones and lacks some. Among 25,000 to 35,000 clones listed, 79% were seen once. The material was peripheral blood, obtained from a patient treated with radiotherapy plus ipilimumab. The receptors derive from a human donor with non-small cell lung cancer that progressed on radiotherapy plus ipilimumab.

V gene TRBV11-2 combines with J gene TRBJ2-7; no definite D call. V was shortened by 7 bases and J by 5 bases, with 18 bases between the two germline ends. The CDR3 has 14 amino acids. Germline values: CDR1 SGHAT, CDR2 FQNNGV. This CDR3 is CASTSFEIANEQYF. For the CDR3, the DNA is TGTGCCAGCACCTCGTTTGAAATAGCTAACGAGCAGTACTTC.

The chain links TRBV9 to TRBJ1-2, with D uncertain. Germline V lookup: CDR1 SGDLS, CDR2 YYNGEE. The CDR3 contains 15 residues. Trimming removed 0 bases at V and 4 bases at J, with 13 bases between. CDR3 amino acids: CASSVEFRGSYGYTF. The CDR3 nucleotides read TGTGCCAGCAGCGTAGAATTCAGAGGGTCCTATGGCTACACCTTC.

The CDR3 loop reads CASSEPGQGSDGELFF. DNA for the CDR3: TGTGCCAGCAGTGAACCGGGACAGGGGAGTGACGGGGAGCTGTTTTTT. V usage is TRBV28 and J usage is TRBJ2-2, with 10 bases fitting TRBD1. With V trimmed by 5 bases and J by 7 bases, 10 bases remained unmatched. The length of the CDR3 is 16 residues. CDR1 is MDHEN and CDR2 is SYDVKM in the germline V gene.